Listed below are T cell receptor beta chains from one sample, sequenced in a study of T cells after yellow fever vaccination. TCRdb reprocessed the 5' RACE reads with MiXCR, giving one entry per CDR3 protein. Seen here are some 290,000 distinct CDR3 sequences, roughly 10% observed once, and the top ten hold 2.5% to 4%. The sample was CD4+ T cells sorted from PBMCs, taken 45 days after the yellow fever booster vaccination. The receptors shown here come from a man aged 18 to 29 who received the YFV17D yellow fever vaccine. Both conserved end residues are part of each CDR3. A D gene is named only where the DNA matches it firmly. Size is omitted from some rows. Given values are once, few, many or a class for expanded clones.

V	size	D	J	DNA	CDR3
TRBV6-2/TRBV6-3	once	TRBD2	TRBJ2-1	TGTGCCAGCAGCCCTAATAGCGGGGGTCCCTACAATGAGCAGTTCTTC	CASSPNSGGPYNEQFF
TRBV4-3	few	TRBD2	TRBJ2-1	TGCGCCAGCAGCCAAGAGGGGGGACTAGCGGGAGGCAATGAGCAGTTCTTC	CASSQEGGLAGGNEQFF
TRBV20-1	few	NA	TRBJ2-2	TGCAGTGCTAGAGCCCCGGCCACCGGGGAGCTGTTTTTT	CSARAPATGELFF
TRBV6-6	few	TRBD1	TRBJ2-7	TGTGCCAGCAGCCGAGGGACAGTACAGCCTACGGAGCAGTACTTC	CASSRGTVQPTEQYF
TRBV7-9	few	TRBD2	TRBJ2-1	TGTGCCAGCAGCTCCTGGACTAGCGGGGGCCAGGGGAATGAGCAGTTCTTC	CASSSWTSGGQGNEQFF
TRBV9	few	NA	TRBJ2-2	TGTGCCAGCAGCCGGAGTGGCGGGGAGCTGTTTTTT	CASSRSGGELFF
TRBV3-1	NA	NA	TRBJ1-6	TGTGCCAGCAGCCAAGGGGTCACGTCACCCCTCCACTTT	CASSQGVTSPLHF
TRBV4-1	few	TRBD1	TRBJ2-3	TGCGCCAGCAGCCCCAAAGGGGGACAGTGGGCAGATACGCAGTATTTT	CASSPKGGQWADTQYF
TRBV5-5	few	NA	TRBJ2-1	TGTGCCAGCAGCTTGGGGGTAGACCTCGGGGAGCAGTTCTTC	CASSLGVDLGEQFF
TRBV2	few	NA	TRBJ1-2	TGTGCCAGCAGTGCTCAGGGATACGTCTATGGCTACACCTTC	CASSAQGYVYGYTF
TRBV6-2/TRBV6-3	many	NA	TRBJ1-1	TGTGCCAGCAGTTACAGGGGTCATGAAGCTTTCTTT	CASSYRGHEAFF
TRBV5-1	NA	TRBD1	TRBJ2-1	TGCGCCAGCAGCTTGCAGGGGGCGAATTACAATGAGCAGTTCTTC	CASSLQGANYNEQFF
TRBV5-1	many	NA	TRBJ2-1	TGCGCCAGCAGTAAGAGCTCCTACAATGAGCAGTTCTTC	CASSKSSYNEQFF
TRBV15	many	TRBD1	TRBJ1-5	TGTGCCACCAGCAGAGACCCGGACAGGGAGGCCAATCAGCCCCAGCATTTT	CATSRDPDREANQPQHF
TRBV3-1	NA	NA	TRBJ2-5	TGTGCCAGCAGCCAGTTTAGGGAAGAGACCCAGTACTTC	CASSQFREETQYF
TRBV5-1	NA	TRBD1	TRBJ2-2	TGCGCCAGCAGCTTGCAGGGGGCAGCGAACACCGGGGAGCTGTTTTTT	CASSLQGAANTGELFF
TRBV6-6	NA	NA	TRBJ1-1	TGTGCCAGCAGTCTCCCAGGGACCCTGAACACTGAAGCTTTCTTT	CASSLPGTLNTEAFF
TRBV7-6	NA	TRBD1	TRBJ2-3	TGTGCCAGCAGCACAGGGGCAGATACGCAGTATTTT	CASSTGADTQYF
TRBV2	NA	NA	TRBJ2-3	TGTGCCAGCAGCCCACAGCGGGGCACAGATACGCAGTATTTT	CASSPQRGTDTQYF
TRBV6-2/TRBV6-3	NA	NA	TRBJ1-5	TGTGCCAGCAGCCCCCTCCAACCCGGGGGCTATCAGCCCCAGCATTTT	CASSPLQPGGYQPQHF
TRBV15	few	TRBD1	TRBJ1-4	TGTGCCACCAGCAGCCGGGACAGGGGGCATGAAAAACTGTTTTTT	CATSSRDRGHEKLFF
TRBV7-3	NA	NA	TRBJ1-1	TGTGCCAGCAGTTCCGGACAGAGCACTGAAGCTTTCTTT	CASSSGQSTEAFF
TRBV15	few	NA	TRBJ1-4	TGTGCCACCAGCAGAGATTTATCGAGGGGACCTAATGAAAAACTGTTTTTT	CATSRDLSRGPNEKLFF
TRBV5-1	few	TRBD2	TRBJ2-1	TGCGCCAGCAGCTTGCAGTCGCGGGGGGGCCGAGAGCAGTTCTTC	CASSLQSRGGREQFF
TRBV6-6	many	TRBD1	TRBJ2-2	TGTGCCAGCAGTGACCGACAGGGTGCCGGGGAGCTGTTTTTT	CASSDRQGAGELFF
TRBV11-2	NA	NA	TRBJ2-1	TGTGCCAGCAGCTTAGCCCCGGGATTTTCCAATGAGCAGTTCTTC	CASSLAPGFSNEQFF
TRBV3-2	NA	NA	TRBJ2-3	TGTGCCAGCAGCCGCCCAGGTGCAGATACGCAGTATTTT	CASSRPGADTQYF
TRBV29-1	NA	NA	TRBJ2-7	TGCAGCGTTTCCCGGGCTACTAGCTCCTACGAGCAGTACTTC	CSVSRATSSYEQYF
TRBV10-1	few	NA	TRBJ2-5	TGCGCCAGCAGTCACCGGGACAACCAAGAGACCCAGTACTTC	CASSHRDNQETQYF
TRBV11-2	NA	NA	TRBJ2-6	TGTGCCAGCAGCTTAAGTCGGGGCTCTGGGGCCAACGTCCTGACTTTC	CASSLSRGSGANVLTF
TRBV28	few	NA	TRBJ1-2	TGTGCCAGCAGTCCCGACGTGGGGTATGGCTACACCTTC	CASSPDVGYGYTF
TRBV29-1	NA	TRBD1	TRBJ1-2	TGCAGCGCCGACAGGGACAACTATGGCTACACCTTC	CSADRDNYGYTF
TRBV4-2	NA	NA	TRBJ2-2	TGTGCCAGCAGCCAAGATAATAGGGTAACCGGGGAGCTGTTTTTT	CASSQDNRVTGELFF
TRBV5-6	many	TRBD2	TRBJ2-3	TGTGCCAGCACCCTGGGGGAGCGGGGGGCCACAGATACGCAGTATTTT	CASTLGERGATDTQYF
TRBV3-1	few	NA	TRBJ2-3	TGTGCCAGCAGCCAAAACTTAGCTGGCACAGATACGCAGTATTTT	CASSQNLAGTDTQYF
TRBV29-1	NA	NA	TRBJ1-2	TGCAGCGTTGACGGGGATGGCTACACCTTC	CSVDGDGYTF
TRBV5-6	NA	TRBD1	TRBJ2-3	TGTGCCAGCAGCCGGACAGGGGGCGCATCCGATACGCAGTATTTT	CASSRTGGASDTQYF
TRBV10-1	few	TRBD2	TRBJ2-3	TGCGCCAGCAACGCCATGGGACTAGCACGGCCGCAGTATTTT	CASNAMGLARPQYF
TRBV6-2/TRBV6-3	many	TRBD1	TRBJ2-1	TGTGCCAGCAGCAAAATAACAGGGGGGAGCTACAATGAGCAGTTCTTC	CASSKITGGSYNEQFF
TRBV6-2/TRBV6-3	few	NA	TRBJ2-1	TGTGCCAGCAGTTCATGGTTCAATGAGCAGTTCTTC	CASSSWFNEQFF
TRBV9	NA	NA	TRBJ2-7	TGTGCCAGCAGCGTAGATCCCCGACGATCCTACGAGCAGTACTTC	CASSVDPRRSYEQYF
TRBV19	NA	TRBD1	TRBJ2-7	TGTGCCAGTAGTATAGCCAGGGGGAATTCTGAGCAGTACTTC	CASSIARGNSEQYF
TRBV11-2	NA	TRBD2	TRBJ2-3	TGTGCCAGCAGCGGTGGGACTAGCGGGGGGGCCGGGGATACGCAGTATTTT	CASSGGTSGGAGDTQYF
TRBV5-1	NA	NA	TRBJ2-5	TGCGCCAGCAGCTCGGGACCCGGGCTAGCGCGAGAGACCCAGTACTTC	CASSSGPGLARETQYF
TRBV12-5	many	TRBD2	TRBJ2-2	TGTGCTAGTGGTTTGGCCGGGACTAGCGGGGTTACCGGGGAGCTGTTTTTT	CASGLAGTSGVTGELFF
TRBV7-2	few	NA	TRBJ1-6	TGTGCCAGCAGCCCCACTCCCCCCAGAGGTTCACCCCTCCACTTT	CASSPTPPRGSPLHF
TRBV12-3/TRBV12-4	NA	NA	TRBJ2-3	TGTGCCACCTCTCCTGAGTTACTCACAGATACGCAGTATTTT	CATSPELLTDTQYF
TRBV4-3	few	NA	TRBJ2-2	TGCGCCAGCAATAACGGGGGAGCGAACACCGGGGAGCTGTTTTTT	CASNNGGANTGELFF
TRBV5-1	NA	TRBD2	TRBJ2-3	TGCGCCAACAGCTTGGTGGGGAGGGAGTCAGATACGCAGTATTTT	CANSLVGRESDTQYF
TRBV4-3	few	NA	TRBJ1-2	TGCGCCAGCAGCCAAGGTTCCCAGCTGATCTATGGCTACACCTTC	CASSQGSQLIYGYTF
TRBV15	few	TRBD1	TRBJ1-5	TGTGCCACCAGCAGGGAGGGACAGACTAGCAATCAGCCCCAGCATTTT	CATSREGQTSNQPQHF
TRBV10-2	NA	TRBD1	TRBJ1-1	TGCGCCAGCAGTGACCGGACAGGTCTGAACACTGAAGCTTTCTTT	CASSDRTGLNTEAFF